Listed below are T cell receptor beta chains from one sample, sequenced in a study of shared clonotypes between healthy human individuals. Clones were sequenced by immunoSEQ multiplex PCR, and TCRdb holds only the in-frame ones, with some missing. This table has around 1,100,000 clones, approximately 80% appearing once. The sample was memory CD4+ T cells from PBMCs. The receptors stem from a man aged 18 to 29 in good health. Some clones in this sample may be carry-over from other donors' samples. Both conserved end residues are part of each CDR3. A D gene is named only where the DNA matches it firmly. Rows give clone size only sometimes, using once, few, many, or a class for an expanded clone.

abundance	v_gene	d_gene	j_gene	CDR3aa	CDR3nt
many	TRBV11-3	-	TRBJ2-7	CASSRGPNYEQYF	TGTGCCAGCAGCCGCGGACCGAACTACGAGCAGTACTTC
-	TRBV28	TRBD1	TRBJ2-1	CASRTTGQGRNEQFF	TGTGCCAGCAGGACTACGGGACAGGGGAGGAATGAGCAGTTCTTC
-	TRBV5-1	TRBD2	TRBJ2-5	CASSRTSDKETQYF	TGCGCCAGCAGCCGGACTAGCGACAAAGAGACCCAGTACTTC
-	TRBV2	-	TRBJ2-3	CASRPWRITDTQYF	TGTGCCAGCAGGCCTTGGAGGATCACAGATACGCAGTATTTT
-	TRBV7-9	-	TRBJ2-2	CASSWTLANTGELFF	TGTGCCAGCAGCTGGACCTTAGCGAACACCGGGGAGCTGTTTTTT
-	TRBV11-3	TRBD1	TRBJ2-7	CASNRTGCPAGGSYEQYF	TGTGCCAGCAACAGGACAGGGTGCCCCGCCGGAGGCTCCTACGAGCAGTACTTC
-	TRBV4-2	-	TRBJ1-5	CASSQADGEDQPQHF	TGTGCCAGCAGCCAAGCCGACGGGGAGGATCAGCCCCAGCATTTT
-	TRBV6-1	-	TRBJ1-5	CASRKAGSNQPQHF	TGTGCCAGCCGCAAAGCCGGCAGCAATCAGCCCCAGCATTTT
-	TRBV19	-	TRBJ2-6	CASSNPPGINSGANVLTF	TGTGCCAGTAGTAACCCCCCAGGCATCAACTCTGGGGCCAACGTCCTGACTTTC
-	TRBV5-1	-	TRBJ2-1	CASSGNYNEQFF	TGCGCCAGCAGCGGGAATTACAATGAGCAGTTCTTC
-	TRBV18	-	TRBJ2-6	CASSQPGGSNSGANVLTF	TGTGCCAGCTCACAGCCGGGGGGCTCCAACTCTGGGGCCAACGTCCTGACTTTC
-	TRBV27	TRBD2	TRBJ2-7	CASSQIASGTYEQYF	TGTGCCAGCAGCCAGATAGCTAGCGGCACCTACGAGCAGTACTTC
-	TRBV5-1	-	TRBJ1-3	CASSWDGSSGNTIYF	TGCGCCAGCAGCTGGGACGGCAGCTCTGGAAACACCATATATTTT
few	TRBV11-1	-	TRBJ2-1	CASSLGLASLVDEQFF	TGTGCCAGCAGCTTAGGGCTAGCTTCGCTAGTCGATGAGCAGTTCTTC
once	TRBV28	TRBD2	TRBJ2-2	CASRGLAGGPGELFF	TGTGCCAGCAGAGGACTAGCGGGAGGGCCGGGGGAGCTGTTTTTT
-	TRBV6-5	-	TRBJ1-1	CASRNRESYTEAFF	TGTGCCAGCCGTAATCGGGAGAGTTACACTGAAGCTTTCTTT
-	TRBV21-1	-	TRBJ2-2	CAAWSTGELFF	TGTGCCGCCTGGAGCACCGGGGAGCTGTTTTTT